The present T cell receptor beta chain was sequenced within a study of T-cell memory formation after mild COVID-19. The overall study: Each donor largely had its own TCR clusters. Overall study findings and caveats: Later expanders leaned toward CD4+, whereas clones contracting from day 15 to 85 were balanced CD4/CD8. CD4+ clones that contracted lay mainly in CM and EM; CD8+ ones lay in EMRA.

A remark on this clonotype: The antigen is undetermined.

This CDR3 region has 14 residues. Deletions cut 3 bases from V and 3 bases from J, with 9 bases between. Germline CDR1 and CDR2: SGHTA and FQGNSA. With constant-segment primers, 5'RACE yielded cDNA libraries of TCR alpha and TCR beta that carried sample barcodes and UMIs. TCRdb used MiXCR to reprocess the 5' RACE reads, holding one entry per CDR3 protein. The table has approximately 230,000 distinct CDR3 sequences, about 16% seen once; the top ten hold approximately 3.4%. The TCR originated in a man younger than 35 who had mild COVID-19 (a few samples of this study predate the infection). Cell type and time point are not known. The chain links TRBV7-2 to TRBJ2-1; no reliable D call. The material sequenced was PBMCs or a T cell subset sorted from them (not recorded which). CDR3 nucleotide sequence: TGTGCCAGCAGCTTGATGGACGGCTACAATGAGCAGTTCTTC. Its protein product is CASSLMDGYNEQFF.